The entry below gives a single TCR beta chain sequence along with its context. This record comes from a study of blood T cell repertoires in COVID-19. Seattle enrolled patients during active infection and tracked them longitudinally. Original data processing: By means of reference gene primer amplification, nucleated cell counts were estimated. The table came from immunoSEQ multiplex PCR; TCRdb's copy has only in-frame clones and leaves some out. V and J calls and clone size are given by that table; D and trimming were obtained from the DNA. The top ten clones hold 6% to 7% of a sample with 300,000 to 350,000 clones, about nine tenths of them seen once. The CDR3 consists of 17 residues. Germline loops: CDR1 SGHVS, CDR2 FNYEAQ. Unmatched junction bases numbered 9, after V lost 4 bases and J lost 1 base.

Sequencing was performed on peripheral blood. The sequence came from a woman aged 25-40 years with COVID-19, enrolled during active disease. The V call is TRBV7-6, the J call TRBJ1-4; TRBD1 agrees at 7 bases. CDR3 coding DNA: TGTGCCAGCAGCTCAATAGCAGGGGGGCTAACTAATGAAAAACTGTTTTTT. Translating it yields CASSSIAGGLTNEKLFF.